The 4 T cell receptor beta chains below all came from one sample that was sequenced in a study of blood T cell repertoires in COVID-19. Generated by immunoSEQ multiplex PCR, the TCRdb table keeps only in-frame clones and is missing some. The sample lists about 160,000 clones; approximately 81% were seen once. Material: peripheral blood. The source is a woman between 50 and 59 years old with COVID-19, enrolled during active disease.

The rearrangement links TRBV5-1 to TRBJ1-1; D unclear. Germline lookup yields CDR1 SGHRS and CDR2 YFSETQ. With 0 bases removed from V and 4 bases from J, the gap between germline ends came to 13 bases. The CDR3 totals 15 residues. The CDR3 loop reads CASSLAAGIPTEAFF. In DNA form, the CDR3 reads TGCGCCAGCAGCTTGGCCGCCGGGATCCCCACTGAAGCTTTCTTT.

In this sample, this clone turned up a few times. The V gene is TRBV4-1, the J gene TRBJ1-1; D might be TRBD1 (5 bases). The CDR3 consists of 14 residues. Germline loops: CDR1 MGHRA, CDR2 YSYEKL. V shed 7 bases and J shed 1 base, with 13 bases lying between them. CDR3 region: CASISTVRNTEAFF. CDR3 bases: TGCGCCAGCATATCGACAGTACGGAACACTGAAGCTTTCTTT.

This clone was seen a handful of times. The CDR3 loop is CASSPTGKGTGELFF. CDR3 nucleotides: TGCGCCAGCAGCCCTACAGGGAAGGGCACCGGGGAGCTGTTTTTT. The chain carries TRBV10-1 and TRBJ2-2; a possible D gene is TRBD1 (6 bases). V lost 6 bases, J lost 4 bases, and 15 bases lay in between. The CDR3 length is 15 residues. Germline V gene lookup returns CDR1 WNHNN and CDR2 SYGVQD (reference sequence).

This chain links TRBV6-2 or TRBV6-3 with TRBJ2-1; D is perhaps TRBD1 (6 bases). Trimming removed 6 bases from V and 0 bases from J, with 12 bases in between. The CDR3 has 15 residues. Germline V gene sequence: CDR1 MNHEY, CDR2 SVGEGT. The CDR3 protein is CASSPRGSSYNEQFF. As DNA, the CDR3 is TGTGCCAGCAGCCCTAGGGGGTCCTCCTACAATGAGCAGTTCTTC.